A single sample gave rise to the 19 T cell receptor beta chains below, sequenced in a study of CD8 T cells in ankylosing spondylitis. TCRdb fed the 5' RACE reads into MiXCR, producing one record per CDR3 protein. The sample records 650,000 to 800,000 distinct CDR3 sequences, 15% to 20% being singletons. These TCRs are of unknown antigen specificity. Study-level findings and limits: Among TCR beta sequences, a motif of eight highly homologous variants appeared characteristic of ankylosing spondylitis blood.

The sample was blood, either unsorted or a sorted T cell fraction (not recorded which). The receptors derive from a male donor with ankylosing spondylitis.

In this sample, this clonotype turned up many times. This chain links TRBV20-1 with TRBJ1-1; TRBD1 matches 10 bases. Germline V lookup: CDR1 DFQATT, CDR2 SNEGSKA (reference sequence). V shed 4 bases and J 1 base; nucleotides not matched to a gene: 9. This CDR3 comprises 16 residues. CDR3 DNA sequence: TGCAGTGCTATCCCCGGGACAGGGGTCCCGAACACTGAAGCTTTCTTT. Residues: CSAIPGTGVPNTEAFF.

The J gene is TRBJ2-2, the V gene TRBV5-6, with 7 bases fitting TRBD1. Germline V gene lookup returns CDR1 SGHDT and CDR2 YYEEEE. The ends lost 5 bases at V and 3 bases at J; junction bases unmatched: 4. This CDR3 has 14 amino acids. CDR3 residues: CASRETGDTGELFF. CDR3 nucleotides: TGTGCCAGCAGGGAAACAGGGGACACCGGGGAGCTGTTTTTT.

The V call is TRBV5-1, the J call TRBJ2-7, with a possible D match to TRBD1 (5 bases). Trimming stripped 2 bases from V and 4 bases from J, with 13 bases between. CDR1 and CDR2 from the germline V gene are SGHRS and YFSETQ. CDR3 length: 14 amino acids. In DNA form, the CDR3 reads TGCGCCAGCAGCTTACAGGAAACAGAGTACGAGCAGTACTTC. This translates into CASSLQETEYEQYF.

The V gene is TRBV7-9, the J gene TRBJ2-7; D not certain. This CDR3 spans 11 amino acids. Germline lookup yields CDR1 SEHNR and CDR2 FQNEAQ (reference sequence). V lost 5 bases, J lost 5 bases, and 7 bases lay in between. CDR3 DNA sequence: TGTGCCAGCAGCCCTGTCGACGAGCAGTACTTC. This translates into CASSPVDEQYF.

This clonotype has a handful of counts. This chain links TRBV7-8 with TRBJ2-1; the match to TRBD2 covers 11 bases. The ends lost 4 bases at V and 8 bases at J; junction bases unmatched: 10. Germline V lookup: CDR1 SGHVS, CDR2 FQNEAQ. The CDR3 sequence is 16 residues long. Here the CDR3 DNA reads TGTGCCAGCAGCTCTCCCACTAGCGGGAGATCCTATGAGCAGTTCTTC. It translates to CASSSPTSGRSYEQFF.

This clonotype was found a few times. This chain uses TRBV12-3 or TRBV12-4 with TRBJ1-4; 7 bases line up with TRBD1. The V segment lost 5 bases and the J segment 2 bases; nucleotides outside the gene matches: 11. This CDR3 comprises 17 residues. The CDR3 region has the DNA TGTGCCAGCAGTCCGACCGCGATGACAGGGACTAATGAAAAACTGTTTTTT. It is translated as CASSPTAMTGTNEKLFF.

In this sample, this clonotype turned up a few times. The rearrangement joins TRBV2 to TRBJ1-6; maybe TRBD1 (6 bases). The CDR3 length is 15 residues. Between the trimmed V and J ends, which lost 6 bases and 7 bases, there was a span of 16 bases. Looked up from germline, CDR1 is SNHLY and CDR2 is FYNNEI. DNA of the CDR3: TGTGCCAGCAGACAGGGCCTCGGGGGAAATTCACCCCTCCACTTT. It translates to CASRQGLGGNSPLHF. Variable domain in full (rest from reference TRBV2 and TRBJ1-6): EPEVTQTPSHQVTQMGQEVILRCVPISNHLYFYWYRQILGQKVEFLVSFYNNEISEKSEIFDDQFSVERPDGSNFTLKIRSTKLEDSAMYFCASRQGLGGNSPLHFGNGTRLTVT.

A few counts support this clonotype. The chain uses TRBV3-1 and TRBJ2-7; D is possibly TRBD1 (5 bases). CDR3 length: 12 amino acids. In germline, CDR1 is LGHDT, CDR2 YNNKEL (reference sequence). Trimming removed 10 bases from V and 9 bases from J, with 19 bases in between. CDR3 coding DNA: TGTGCCACCCGGACACCCTGGGGTCGGCAGTACTTC. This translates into CATRTPWGRQYF.

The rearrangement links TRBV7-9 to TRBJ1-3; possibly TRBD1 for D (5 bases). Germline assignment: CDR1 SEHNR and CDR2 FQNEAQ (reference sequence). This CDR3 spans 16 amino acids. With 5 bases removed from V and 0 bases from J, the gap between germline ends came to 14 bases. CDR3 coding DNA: TGTGCCAGCAGCCCCCTTGGGGCAGTCTCTGGAAACACCATATATTTT. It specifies CASSPLGAVSGNTIYF.

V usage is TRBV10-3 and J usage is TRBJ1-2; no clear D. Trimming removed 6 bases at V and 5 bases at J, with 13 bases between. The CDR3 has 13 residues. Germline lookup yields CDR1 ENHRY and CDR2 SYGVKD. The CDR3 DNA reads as TGTGCCATCAGCCCGAAGGGCGAATATGGCTACACCTTC. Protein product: CAISPKGEYGYTF.

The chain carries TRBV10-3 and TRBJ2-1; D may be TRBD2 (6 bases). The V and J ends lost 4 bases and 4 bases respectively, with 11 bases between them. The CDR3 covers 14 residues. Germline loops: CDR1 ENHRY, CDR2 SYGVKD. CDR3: CAISGTTQYNEQFF. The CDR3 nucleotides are TGTGCCATCAGTGGGACTACACAATACAATGAGCAGTTCTTC.

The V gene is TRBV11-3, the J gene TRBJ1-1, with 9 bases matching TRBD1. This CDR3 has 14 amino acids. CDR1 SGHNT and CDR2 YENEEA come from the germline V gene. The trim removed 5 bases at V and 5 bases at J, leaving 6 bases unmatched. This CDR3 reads CASSPTGQGTEAFF. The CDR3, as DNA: TGTGCCAGCAGCCCAACGGGACAGGGTACTGAAGCTTTCTTT.

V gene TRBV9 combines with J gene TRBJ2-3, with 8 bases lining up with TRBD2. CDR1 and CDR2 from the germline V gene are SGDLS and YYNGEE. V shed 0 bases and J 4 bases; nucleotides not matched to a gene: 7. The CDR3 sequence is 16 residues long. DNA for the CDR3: TGTGCCAGCAGCGTAGAAGGGGGACTAGGGGCAGATACGCAGTATTTT. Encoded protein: CASSVEGGLGADTQYF.

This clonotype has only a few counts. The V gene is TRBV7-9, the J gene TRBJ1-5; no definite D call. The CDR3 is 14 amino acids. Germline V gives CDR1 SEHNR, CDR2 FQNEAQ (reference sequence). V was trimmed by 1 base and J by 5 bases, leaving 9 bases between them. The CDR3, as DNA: TGTGCCAGCAGCTTAGACAGCAGTTATCAGCCCCAGCATTTT. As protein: CASSLDSSYQPQHF.

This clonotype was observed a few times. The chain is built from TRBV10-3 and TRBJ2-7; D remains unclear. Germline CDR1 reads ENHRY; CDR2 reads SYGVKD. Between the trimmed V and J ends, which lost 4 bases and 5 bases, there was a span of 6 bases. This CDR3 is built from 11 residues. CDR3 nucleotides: TGTGCCATCAGTGCAGTAAACGAGCAGTACTTC. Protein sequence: CAISAVNEQYF.

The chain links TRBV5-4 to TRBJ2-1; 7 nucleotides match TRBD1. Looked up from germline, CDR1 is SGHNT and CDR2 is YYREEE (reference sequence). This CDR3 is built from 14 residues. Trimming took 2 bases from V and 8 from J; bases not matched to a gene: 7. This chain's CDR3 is CASSFKQGFYEQFF. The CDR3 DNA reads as TGTGCCAGCAGCTTCAAACAGGGGTTTTATGAGCAGTTCTTC.

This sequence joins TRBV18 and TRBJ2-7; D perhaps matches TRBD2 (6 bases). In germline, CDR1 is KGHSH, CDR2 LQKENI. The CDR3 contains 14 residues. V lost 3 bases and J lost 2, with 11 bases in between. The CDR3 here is CASSPGTWAYEQYF. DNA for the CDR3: TGTGCCAGCTCACCTGGGACTTGGGCCTACGAGCAGTACTTC.

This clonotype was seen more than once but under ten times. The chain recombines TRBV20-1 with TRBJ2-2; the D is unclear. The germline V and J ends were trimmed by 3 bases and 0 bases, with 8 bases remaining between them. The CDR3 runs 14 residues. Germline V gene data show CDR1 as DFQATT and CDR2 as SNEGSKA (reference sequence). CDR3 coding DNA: TGCAGTGCTAGTAAGGGTGCGAACACCGGGGAGCTGTTTTTT. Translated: CSASKGANTGELFF.

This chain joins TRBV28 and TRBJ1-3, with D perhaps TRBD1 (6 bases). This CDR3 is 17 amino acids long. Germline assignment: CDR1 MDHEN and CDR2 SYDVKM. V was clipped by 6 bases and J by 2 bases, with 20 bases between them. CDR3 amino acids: CASRGAQGGRTGNTIYF. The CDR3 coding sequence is TGTGCCAGCAGGGGGGCCCAGGGAGGAAGGACTGGAAACACCATATATTTT.